Detailed here is one TCR beta chain. Its antigen is undetermined. The CDR3 is 17 residues long. Germline V gene sequence: CDR1 SQVTM, CDR2 ANQGSEA. These data originate in a study of CXCR3-negative and CXCR3-positive naive CD8 T cells. Study observations and caveats: Naive CXCR3-negative cells resembled naive CXCR3-positive cells in TRBV-TRBJ usage; memory cells differed.

Researchers sorted some 270,000 cells of each CD8+ T cell subset in triplicate. 5' RACE with UMI labels generated the TRB cDNA libraries. Following a re-call of the 5' RACE reads, TCRdb has one entry per CDR3 protein and lacks DNA. The ten top clones account for around 10%, within a sample of some 41,000 distinct CDR3 sequences. The sequenced sample was memory CD8+ T cells from blood. This receptor was identified in a human donor in good health. Some clones in this sample may be carry-over from other donors' samples. This rearrangement joins TRBV29-1 to TRBJ2-3. This chain's CDR3 is CSVEEGLGYSSTDTQYF.